This section outlines one T cell receptor (beta chain) sequence together with its context. The antigen is undetermined. The diagnostic criteria were recently defined, and patients with Susac syndrome met them for definite or probable disease. FACS enriched CD8+ TEMRA cells, while bulk CD8+ and CD4+ were negatively isolated. These data originate in a study of CD8 T cells in Susac syndrome. Study information: Within the sequenced Susac syndrome patient group, over 5 exhibited active disease and about 8 were in remission. Study-wide results and limits: CD4+ T cell repertoires in Susac syndrome exhibited no evidence of clonal expansion.

The RNA input was 0.5 to 1 ug, and it was reverse transcribed with random hexamers. TCRdb fed the immunoSEQ multiplex PCR reads into MiXCR, producing one record per CDR3 protein. The sample shows over 100,000 distinct CDR3 sequences, 96% of them seen only once. Deletions cut 0 bases from V and 2 bases from J, with 11 bases between. The germline V gene has CDR1 SGHAT and CDR2 FQNNGV. CDR3 size: 16 residues. The TCR sequence derives from a human donor with Susac syndrome. The material sequenced was CD4+ T cells from PBMCs. The chain uses TRBV11-2 and TRBJ2-1; a possible D gene is TRBD2 (6 bases). The DNA for the CDR3 is TGTGCCAGCAGCTTAGATCGGAGGGAGACCTACAATGAGCAGTTCTTC. Protein product: CASSLDRRETYNEQFF.